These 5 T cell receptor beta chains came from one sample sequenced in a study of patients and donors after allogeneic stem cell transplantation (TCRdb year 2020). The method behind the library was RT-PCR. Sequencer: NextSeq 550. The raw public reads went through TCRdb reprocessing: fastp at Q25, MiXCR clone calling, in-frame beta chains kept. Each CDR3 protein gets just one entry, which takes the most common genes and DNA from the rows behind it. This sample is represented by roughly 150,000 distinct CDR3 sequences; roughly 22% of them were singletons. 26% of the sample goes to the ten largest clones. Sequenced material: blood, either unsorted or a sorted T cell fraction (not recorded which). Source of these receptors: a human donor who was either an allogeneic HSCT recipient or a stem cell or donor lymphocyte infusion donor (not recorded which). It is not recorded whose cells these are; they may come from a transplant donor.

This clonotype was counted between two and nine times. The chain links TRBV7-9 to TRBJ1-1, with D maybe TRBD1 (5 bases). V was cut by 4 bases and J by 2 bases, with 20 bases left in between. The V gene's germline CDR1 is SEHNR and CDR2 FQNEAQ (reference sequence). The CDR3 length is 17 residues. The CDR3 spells CASSSFFPGTANTEAFF. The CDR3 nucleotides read TGTGCCAGCAGCTCTTTTTTCCCCGGGACGGCCAACACTGAAGCTTTCTTT.

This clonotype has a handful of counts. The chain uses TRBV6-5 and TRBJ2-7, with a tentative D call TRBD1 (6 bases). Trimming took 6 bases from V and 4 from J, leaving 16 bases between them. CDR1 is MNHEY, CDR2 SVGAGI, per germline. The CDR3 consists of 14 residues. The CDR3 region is CASSRDRSWYEQYF. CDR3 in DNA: TGTGCCAGCAGCCGAGACAGGAGTTGGTACGAGCAGTACTTC.

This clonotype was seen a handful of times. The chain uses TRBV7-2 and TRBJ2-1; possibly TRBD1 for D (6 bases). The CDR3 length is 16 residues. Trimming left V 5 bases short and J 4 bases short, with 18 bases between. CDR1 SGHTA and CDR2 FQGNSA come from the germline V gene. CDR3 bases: TGTGCCAGCAGCCCCCCATGGGGGCCCTCTTACAATGAGCAGTTCTTC. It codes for CASSPPWGPSYNEQFF.

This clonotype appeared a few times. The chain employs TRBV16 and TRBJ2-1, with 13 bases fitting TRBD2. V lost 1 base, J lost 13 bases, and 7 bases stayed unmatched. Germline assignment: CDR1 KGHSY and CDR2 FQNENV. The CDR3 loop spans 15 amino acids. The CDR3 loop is CASSQCWTSGREQFF. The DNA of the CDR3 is TGTGCCAGCAGCCAATGCTGGACTAGCGGGAGAGAACAGTTCTTC.

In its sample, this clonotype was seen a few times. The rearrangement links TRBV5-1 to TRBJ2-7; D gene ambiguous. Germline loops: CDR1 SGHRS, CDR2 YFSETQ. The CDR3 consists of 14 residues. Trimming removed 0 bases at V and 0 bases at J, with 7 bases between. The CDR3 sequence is CASSLGPDSYEQYF. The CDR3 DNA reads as TGCGCCAGCAGCTTGGGGCCAGACTCCTACGAGCAGTACTTC. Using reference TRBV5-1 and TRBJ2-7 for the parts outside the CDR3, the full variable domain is KAGVTQTPRYLIKTRGQQVTLSCSPISGHRSVSWYQQTPGQGLQFLFEYFSETQRNKGNFPGRFSGRQFSNSRSEMNVSTLELGDSALYLCASSLGPDSYEQYFGPGTRLTVT.